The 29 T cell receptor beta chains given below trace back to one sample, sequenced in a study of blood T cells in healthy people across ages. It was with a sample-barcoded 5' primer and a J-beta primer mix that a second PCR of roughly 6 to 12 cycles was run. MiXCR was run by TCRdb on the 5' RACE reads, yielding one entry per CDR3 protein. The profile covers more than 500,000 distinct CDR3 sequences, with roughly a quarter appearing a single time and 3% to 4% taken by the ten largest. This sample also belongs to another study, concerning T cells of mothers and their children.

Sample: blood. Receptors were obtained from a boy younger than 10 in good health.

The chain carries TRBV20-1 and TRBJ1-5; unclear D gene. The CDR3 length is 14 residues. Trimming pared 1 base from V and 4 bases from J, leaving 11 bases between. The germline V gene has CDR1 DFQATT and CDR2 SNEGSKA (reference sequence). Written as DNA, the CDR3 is TGCAGTGCTAGAGTCGGACGGCTGAATCAGCCCCAGCATTTT. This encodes CSARVGRLNQPQHF.

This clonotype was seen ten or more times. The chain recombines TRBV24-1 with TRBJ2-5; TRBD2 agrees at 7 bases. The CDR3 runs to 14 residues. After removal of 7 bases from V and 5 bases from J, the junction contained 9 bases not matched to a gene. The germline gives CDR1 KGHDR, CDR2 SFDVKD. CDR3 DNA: TGTGCCACCAGGGAGTCGGGCGGGAGCGAGACCCAGTACTTC. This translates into CATRESGGSETQYF.

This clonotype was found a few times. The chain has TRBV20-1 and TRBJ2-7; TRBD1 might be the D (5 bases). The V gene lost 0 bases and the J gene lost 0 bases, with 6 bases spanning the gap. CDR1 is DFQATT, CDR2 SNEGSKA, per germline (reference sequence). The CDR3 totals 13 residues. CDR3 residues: CSARDRASYEQYF. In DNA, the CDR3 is TGCAGTGCTAGAGACAGGGCCTCCTACGAGCAGTACTTC.

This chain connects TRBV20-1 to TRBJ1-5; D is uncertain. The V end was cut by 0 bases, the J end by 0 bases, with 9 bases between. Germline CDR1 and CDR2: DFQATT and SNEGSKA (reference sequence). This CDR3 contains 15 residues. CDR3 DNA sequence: TGCAGTGCTAGAGATAGGCGGTATAGCAATCAGCCCCAGCATTTT. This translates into CSARDRRYSNQPQHF.

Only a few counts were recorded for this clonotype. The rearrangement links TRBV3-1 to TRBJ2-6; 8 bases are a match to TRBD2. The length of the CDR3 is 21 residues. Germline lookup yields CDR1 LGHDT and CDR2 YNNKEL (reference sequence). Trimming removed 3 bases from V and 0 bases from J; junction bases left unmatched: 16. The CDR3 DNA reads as TGTGCCAGCAGCCATCGGTTAGCGGGGCGGGCCTCCGTCTCTGGGGCCAACGTCCTGACTTTC. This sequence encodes CASSHRLAGRASVSGANVLTF.

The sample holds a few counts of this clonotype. The CDR3 spells CASSLRQGKMEAFF. CDR3 DNA sequence: TGTGCCAGCAGTTTGAGACAGGGAAAGATGGAAGCTTTCTTT. The chain has TRBV12-3 or TRBV12-4 and TRBJ1-1; 7 bases are a match to TRBD1. The CDR3 runs to 14 residues. Trimming cost V 3 bases and J 8 bases; bases outside gene matches: 9.

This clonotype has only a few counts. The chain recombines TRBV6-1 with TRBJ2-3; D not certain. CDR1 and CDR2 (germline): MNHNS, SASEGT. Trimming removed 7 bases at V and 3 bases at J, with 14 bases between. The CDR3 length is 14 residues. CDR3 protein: CASKEDTATDTQYF. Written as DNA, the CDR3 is TGTGCCAGCAAGGAAGATACAGCAACAGATACGCAGTATTTT.

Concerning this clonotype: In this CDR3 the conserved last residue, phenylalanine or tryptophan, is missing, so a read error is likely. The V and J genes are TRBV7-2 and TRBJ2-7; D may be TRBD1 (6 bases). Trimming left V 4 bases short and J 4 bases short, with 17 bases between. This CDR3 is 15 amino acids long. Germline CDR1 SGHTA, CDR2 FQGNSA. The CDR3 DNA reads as TGTGCCAGCAGCTCGAGTGATGTAGGGGGTTACGAGCAGTACCTC. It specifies CASSSSDVGGYEQYL.

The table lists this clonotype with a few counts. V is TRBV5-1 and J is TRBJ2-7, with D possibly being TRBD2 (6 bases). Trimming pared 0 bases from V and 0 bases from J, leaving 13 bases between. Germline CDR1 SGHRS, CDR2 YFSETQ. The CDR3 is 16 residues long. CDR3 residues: CASSLGSSATSYEQYF. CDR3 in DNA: TGCGCCAGCAGCTTGGGCTCTAGCGCTACCTCCTACGAGCAGTACTTC.

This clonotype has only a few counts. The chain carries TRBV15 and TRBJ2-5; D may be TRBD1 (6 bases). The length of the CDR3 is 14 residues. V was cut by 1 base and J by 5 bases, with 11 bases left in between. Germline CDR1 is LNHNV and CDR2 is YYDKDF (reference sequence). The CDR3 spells CATSRAAGEETQYF. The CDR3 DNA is TGTGCCACCAGCAGAGCGGCAGGGGAGGAGACCCAGTACTTC.

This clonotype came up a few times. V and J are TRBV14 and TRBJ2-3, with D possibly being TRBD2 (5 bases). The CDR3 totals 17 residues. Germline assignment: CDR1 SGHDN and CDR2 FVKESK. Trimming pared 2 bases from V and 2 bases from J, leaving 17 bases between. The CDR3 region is CASSQFGGLAHTDTQYF. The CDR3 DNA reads TGTGCCAGCAGCCAATTCGGAGGCCTAGCCCACACAGATACGCAGTATTTT.

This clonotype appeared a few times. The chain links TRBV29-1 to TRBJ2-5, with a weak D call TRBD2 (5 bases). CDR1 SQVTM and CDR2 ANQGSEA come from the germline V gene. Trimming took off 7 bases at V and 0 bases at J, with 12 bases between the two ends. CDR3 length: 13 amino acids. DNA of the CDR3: TGCAGCGCTGGGCGACTATACCAAGAGACCCAGTACTTC. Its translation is CSAGRLYQETQYF. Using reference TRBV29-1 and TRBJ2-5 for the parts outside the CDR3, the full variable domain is SAVISQKPSRDICQRGTSLTIQCQVDSQVTMMFWYRQQPGQSLTLIATANQGSEATYESGFVIDKFPISRPNLTFSTLTVSNMSPEDSSIYLCSAGRLYQETQYFGPGTRLLVL.

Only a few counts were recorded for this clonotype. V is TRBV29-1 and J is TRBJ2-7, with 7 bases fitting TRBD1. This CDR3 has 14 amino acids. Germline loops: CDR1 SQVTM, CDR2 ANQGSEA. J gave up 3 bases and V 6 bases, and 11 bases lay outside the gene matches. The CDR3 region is CSVTLLTGSYEQYF. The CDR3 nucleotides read TGCAGCGTGACACTACTGACAGGGAGCTACGAGCAGTACTTC.

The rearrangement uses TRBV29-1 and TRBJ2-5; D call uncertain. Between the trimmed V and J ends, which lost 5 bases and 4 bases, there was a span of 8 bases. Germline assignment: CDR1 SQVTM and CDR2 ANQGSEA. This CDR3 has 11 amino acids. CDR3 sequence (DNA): TGCAGCGTTCAGATTTTAGAGACCCAGTACTTC. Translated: CSVQILETQYF.

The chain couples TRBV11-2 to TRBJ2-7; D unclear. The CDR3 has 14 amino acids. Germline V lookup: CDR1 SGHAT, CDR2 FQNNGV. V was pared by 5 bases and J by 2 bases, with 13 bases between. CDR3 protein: CASSTQRLAYEQYF. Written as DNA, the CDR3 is TGTGCCAGCAGCACGCAGAGGCTCGCCTACGAGCAGTACTTC.

The CDR3 DNA sequence: TGTGCCAGTACCCCTGGACAGGGTTCCCCGAACACTGAAGCTTTCTTT. It encodes CASTPGQGSPNTEAFF. The rearrangement links TRBV19 to TRBJ1-1; 8 bases line up with TRBD1. Per the germline V gene, CDR1 is LNHDA and CDR2 is SQIVND (reference sequence). The CDR3 is 16 amino acids. The ends lost 7 bases at V and 1 base at J; junction bases unmatched: 11.

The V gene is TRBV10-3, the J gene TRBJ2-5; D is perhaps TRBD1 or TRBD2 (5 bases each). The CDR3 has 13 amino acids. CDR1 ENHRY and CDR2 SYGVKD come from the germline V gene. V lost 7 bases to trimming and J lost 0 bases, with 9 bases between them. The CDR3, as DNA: TGTGCCATCAAACAGGACTACCAAGAGACCCAGTACTTC. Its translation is CAIKQDYQETQYF.

DNA for the CDR3: TGTGCCAGCAGCCAAGCTGACAATGAGCAGTTCTTC. Translation gives CASSQADNEQFF. The chain is built from TRBV3-1 and TRBJ2-7; D remains ambiguous. The end of the DNA is better explained by TRBJ2-1, so the J call may be wrong. CDR1 and CDR2 (germline): LGHDT, YNNKEL (reference sequence). The CDR3 consists of 12 residues.

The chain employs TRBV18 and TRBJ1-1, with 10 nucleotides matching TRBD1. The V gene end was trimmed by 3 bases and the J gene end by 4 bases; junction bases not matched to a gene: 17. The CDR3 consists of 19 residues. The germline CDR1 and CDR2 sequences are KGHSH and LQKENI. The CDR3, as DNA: TGTGCCAGCTCACCGGGACAGGGGTTGGCCTGGGATTGGTTCACTGAAGCTTTCTTT. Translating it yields CASSPGQGLAWDWFTEAFF.

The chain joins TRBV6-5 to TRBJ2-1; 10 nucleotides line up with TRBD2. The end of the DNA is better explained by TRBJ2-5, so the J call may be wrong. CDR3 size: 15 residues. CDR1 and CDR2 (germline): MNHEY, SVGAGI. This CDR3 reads CASSYLAGGLETQYF. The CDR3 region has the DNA TGTGCCAGCAGTTACTTAGCGGGGGGACTGGAGACCCAGTACTTC.

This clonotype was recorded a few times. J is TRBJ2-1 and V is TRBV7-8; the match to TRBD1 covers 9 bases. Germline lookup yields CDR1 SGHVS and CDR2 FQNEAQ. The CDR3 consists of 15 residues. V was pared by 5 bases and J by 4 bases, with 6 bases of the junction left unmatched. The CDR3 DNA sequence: TGTGCCAGCAGCATCGGGACAGGGAATTACAATGAGCAGTTCTTC. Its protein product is CASSIGTGNYNEQFF.

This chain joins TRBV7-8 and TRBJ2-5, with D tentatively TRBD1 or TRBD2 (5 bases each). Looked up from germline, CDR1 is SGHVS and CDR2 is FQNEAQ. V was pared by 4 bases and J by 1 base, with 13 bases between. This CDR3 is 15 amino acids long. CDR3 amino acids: CASSYSLGTQETQYF. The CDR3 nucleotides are TGTGCCAGCAGCTATAGCCTGGGGACCCAAGAGACCCAGTACTTC.

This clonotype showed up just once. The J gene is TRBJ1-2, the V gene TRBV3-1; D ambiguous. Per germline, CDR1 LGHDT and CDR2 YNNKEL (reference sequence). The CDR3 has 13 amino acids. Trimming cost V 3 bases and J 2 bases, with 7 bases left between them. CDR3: CASSHVANYGYTF. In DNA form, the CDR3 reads TGTGCCAGCAGCCATGTAGCGAACTATGGCTACACCTTC.

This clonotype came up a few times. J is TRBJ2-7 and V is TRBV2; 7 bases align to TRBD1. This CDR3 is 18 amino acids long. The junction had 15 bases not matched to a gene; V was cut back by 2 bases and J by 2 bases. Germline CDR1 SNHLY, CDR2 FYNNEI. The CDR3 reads CASSETRLGTAQTYEQYF. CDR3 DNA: TGTGCCAGCAGTGAAACACGCCTCGGGACAGCACAAACCTACGAGCAGTACTTC.

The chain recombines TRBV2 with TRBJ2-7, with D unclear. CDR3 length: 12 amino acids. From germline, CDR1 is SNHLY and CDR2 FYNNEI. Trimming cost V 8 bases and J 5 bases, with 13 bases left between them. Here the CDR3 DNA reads TGTGCCAGCCGGCACTCCGACCACGAGCAGTACTTC. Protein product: CASRHSDHEQYF.

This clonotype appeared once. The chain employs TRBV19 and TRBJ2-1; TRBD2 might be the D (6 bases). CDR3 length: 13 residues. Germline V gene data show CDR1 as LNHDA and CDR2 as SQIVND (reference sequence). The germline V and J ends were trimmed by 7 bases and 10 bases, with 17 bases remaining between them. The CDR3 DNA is TGTGCCAGTAACCCATCCGGGGGTTCGGAGCAGTTCTTC. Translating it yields CASNPSGGSEQFF.

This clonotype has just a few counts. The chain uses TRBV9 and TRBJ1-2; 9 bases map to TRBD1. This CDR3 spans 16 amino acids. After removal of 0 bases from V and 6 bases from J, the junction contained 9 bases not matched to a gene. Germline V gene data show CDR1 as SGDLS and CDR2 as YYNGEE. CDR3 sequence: CASSVGGTGWQDGYTF. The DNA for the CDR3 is TGTGCCAGCAGCGTAGGAGGGACAGGGTGGCAGGATGGCTACACCTTC.

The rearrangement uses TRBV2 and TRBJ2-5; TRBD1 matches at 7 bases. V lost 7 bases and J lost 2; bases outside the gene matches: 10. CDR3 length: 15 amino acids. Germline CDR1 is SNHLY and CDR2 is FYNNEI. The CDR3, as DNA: TGTGCCAGCACCCGGGACAGAGCGACTCAAGAGACCCAGTACTTC. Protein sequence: CASTRDRATQETQYF.

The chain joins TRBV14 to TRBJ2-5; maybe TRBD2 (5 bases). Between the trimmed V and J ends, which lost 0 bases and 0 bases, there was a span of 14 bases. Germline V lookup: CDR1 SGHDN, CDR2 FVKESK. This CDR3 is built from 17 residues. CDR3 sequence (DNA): TGTGCCAGCAGCCAAGAAGGTGGCGGGTCGTACCAAGAGACCCAGTACTTC. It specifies CASSQEGGGSYQETQYF. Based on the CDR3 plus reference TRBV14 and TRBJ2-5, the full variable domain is EAGVTQFPSHSVIEKGQTVTLRCDPISGHDNLYWYRRVMGKEIKFLLHFVKESKQDESGMPNNRFLAERTGGTYSTLKVQPAELEDSGVYFCASSQEGGGSYQETQYFGPGTRLLVL.